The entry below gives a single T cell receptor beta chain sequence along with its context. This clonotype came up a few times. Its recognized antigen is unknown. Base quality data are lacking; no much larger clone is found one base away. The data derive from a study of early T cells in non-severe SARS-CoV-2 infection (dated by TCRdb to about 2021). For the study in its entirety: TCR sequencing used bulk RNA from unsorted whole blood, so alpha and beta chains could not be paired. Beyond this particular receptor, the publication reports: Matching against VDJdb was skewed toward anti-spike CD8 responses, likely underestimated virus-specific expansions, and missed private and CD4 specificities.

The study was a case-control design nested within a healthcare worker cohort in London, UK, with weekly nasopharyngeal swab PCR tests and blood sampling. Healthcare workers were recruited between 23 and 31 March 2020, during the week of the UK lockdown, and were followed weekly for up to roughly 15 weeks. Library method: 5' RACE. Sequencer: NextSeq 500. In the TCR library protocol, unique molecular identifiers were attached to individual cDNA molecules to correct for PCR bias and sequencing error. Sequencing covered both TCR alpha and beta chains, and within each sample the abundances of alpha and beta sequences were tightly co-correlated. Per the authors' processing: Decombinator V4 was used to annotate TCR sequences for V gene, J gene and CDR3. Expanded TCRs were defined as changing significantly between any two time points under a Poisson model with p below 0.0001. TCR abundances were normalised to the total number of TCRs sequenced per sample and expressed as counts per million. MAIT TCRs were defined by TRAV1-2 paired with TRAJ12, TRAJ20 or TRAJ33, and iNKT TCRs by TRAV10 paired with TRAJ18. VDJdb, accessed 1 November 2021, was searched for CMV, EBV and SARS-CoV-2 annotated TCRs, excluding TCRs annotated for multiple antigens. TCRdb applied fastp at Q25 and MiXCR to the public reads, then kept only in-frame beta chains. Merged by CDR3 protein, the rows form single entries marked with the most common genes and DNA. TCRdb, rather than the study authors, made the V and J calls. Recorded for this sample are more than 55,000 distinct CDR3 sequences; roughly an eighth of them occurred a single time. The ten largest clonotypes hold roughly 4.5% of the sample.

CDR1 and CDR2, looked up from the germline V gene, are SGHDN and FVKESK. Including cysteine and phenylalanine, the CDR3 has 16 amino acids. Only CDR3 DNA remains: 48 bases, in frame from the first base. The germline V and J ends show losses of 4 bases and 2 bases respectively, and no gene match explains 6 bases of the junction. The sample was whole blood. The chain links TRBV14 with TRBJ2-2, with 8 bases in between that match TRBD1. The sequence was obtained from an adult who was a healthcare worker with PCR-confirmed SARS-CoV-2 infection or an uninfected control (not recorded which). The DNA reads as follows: TGTGCCAGCAGCCGGGGGACAGGAACTAACACCGGGGAGCTGTTTTTT. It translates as CASSRGTGTNTGELFF.